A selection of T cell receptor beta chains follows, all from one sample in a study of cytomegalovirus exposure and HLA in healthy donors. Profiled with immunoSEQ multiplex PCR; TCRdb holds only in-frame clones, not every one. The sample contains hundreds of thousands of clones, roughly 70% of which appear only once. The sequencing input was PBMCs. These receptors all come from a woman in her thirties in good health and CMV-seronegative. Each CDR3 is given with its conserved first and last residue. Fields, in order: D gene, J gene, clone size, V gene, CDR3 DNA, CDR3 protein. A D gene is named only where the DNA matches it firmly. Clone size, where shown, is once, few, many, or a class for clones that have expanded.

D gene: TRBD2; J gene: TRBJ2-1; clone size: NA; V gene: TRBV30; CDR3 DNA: TGTGCCTGGAGTCCGCAGCGGGGGGCTTTCGATGAGCAGTTCTTC; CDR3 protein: CAWSPQRGAFDEQFF
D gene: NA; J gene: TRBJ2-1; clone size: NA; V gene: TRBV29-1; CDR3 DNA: TGCAGCGTTGTTTTTTTTGGAGGGAGCTTCGGGAATGAGCAGTTCTTC; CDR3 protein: CSVVFFGGSFGNEQFF
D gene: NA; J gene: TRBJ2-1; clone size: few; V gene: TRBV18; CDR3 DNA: TGTGCCAGCTCACCACCCCTGTCGTACAATGAGCAGTTCTTC; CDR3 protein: CASSPPLSYNEQFF
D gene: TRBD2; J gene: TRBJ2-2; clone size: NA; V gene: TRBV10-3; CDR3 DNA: TGTGCCATCAGGACGGGGGGGCCGGACACCGGGGAGCTGTTTTTT; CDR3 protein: CAIRTGGPDTGELFF
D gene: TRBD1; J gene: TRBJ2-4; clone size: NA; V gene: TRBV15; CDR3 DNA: TGTGCCACCGAGGACAGGGCCAAAAACATTCAGTACTTC; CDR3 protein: CATEDRAKNIQYF
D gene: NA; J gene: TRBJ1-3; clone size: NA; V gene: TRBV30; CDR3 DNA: TGTGCCTGGAGTGGGGGGGGCAGGAGCTTCTCTGGAAACACCATATATTTT; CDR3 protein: CAWSGGGRSFSGNTIYF
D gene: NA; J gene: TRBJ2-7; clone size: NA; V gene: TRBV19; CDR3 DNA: TGTGCCAGTAGTATGGGCCTGTCCTACGAGCAGTACTTC; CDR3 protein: CASSMGLSYEQYF
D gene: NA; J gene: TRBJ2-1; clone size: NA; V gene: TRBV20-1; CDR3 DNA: TGCAGTGCAGGGGGGCGGGAGGAGCAGTTCTTC; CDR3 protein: CSAGGREEQFF
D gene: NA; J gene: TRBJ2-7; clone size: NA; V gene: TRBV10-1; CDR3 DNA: TGCGCCAGCAGTGAGACTAGCTCCTACGAGCAGTACTTC; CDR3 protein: CASSETSSYEQYF
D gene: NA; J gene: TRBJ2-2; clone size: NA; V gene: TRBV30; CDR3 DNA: TGTGCCTGGAGTCCGGTGAACACCGGGGAGCTGTTTTTT; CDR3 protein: CAWSPVNTGELFF
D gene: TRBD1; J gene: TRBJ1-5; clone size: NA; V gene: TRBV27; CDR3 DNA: TGTGCCAGCAGTGTTGGGACAGAAAATCAGCCCCAGCATTTT; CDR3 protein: CASSVGTENQPQHF
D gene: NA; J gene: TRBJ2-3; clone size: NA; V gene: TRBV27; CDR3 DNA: TGTGCCAGCAGTCCCCGGGACACTGGCACAGATACGCAGTATTTT; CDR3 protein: CASSPRDTGTDTQYF
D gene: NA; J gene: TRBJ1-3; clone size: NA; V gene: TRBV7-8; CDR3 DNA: TGTGCCAGCAGCTTAGGTCGACTGAACTCTGGAAGCACCATATATTTT; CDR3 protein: CASSLGRLNSGSTIYF
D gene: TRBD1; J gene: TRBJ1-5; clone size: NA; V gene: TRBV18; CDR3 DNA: TGTGCCAGCTCAACCTCCGGACAGGGGGTTCAGCCCCAGCATTTT; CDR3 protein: CASSTSGQGVQPQHF
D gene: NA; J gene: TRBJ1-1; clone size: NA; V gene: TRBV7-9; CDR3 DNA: TGTGCCAGCAGCCGACCGGGATTGGGGGCTTTCTTT; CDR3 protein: CASSRPGLGAFF
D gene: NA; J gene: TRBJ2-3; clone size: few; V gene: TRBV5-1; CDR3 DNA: TGCGCCAGCAGCTTGGATCGAGGCGGGATAACAGATACGCAGTATTTT; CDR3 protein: CASSLDRGGITDTQYF
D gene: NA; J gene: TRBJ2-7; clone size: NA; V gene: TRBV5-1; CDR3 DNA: TGCGCCAGCAGCTTAGGAGCATCAACTAGCGAGCAGTACTTC; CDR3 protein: CASSLGASTSEQYF
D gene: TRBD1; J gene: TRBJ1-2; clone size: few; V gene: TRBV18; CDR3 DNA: TGTGCCAGCTCACCGGACAGGGACTATGGCTACACCTTC; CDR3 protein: CASSPDRDYGYTF
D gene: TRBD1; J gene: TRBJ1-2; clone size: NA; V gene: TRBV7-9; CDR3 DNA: TGTTCCAGCAGCATAGGGCAGGGGGCCTTGGTCTATGGCTACACCTTC; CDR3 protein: CSSSIGQGALVYGYTF
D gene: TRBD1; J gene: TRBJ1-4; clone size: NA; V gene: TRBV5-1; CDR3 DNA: TGCGCCAGCAGCTTCACAGGGGGCGAAGAAAAACTGTTTTTT; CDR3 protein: CASSFTGGEEKLFF
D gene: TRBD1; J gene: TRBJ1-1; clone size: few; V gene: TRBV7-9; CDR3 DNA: TGTGCCAGCAGCCCGATACAGAGGACAGGGGTGAACACTGAAGCTTTCTTT; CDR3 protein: CASSPIQRTGVNTEAFF
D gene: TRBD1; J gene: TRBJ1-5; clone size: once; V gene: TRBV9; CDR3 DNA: TGTGCCAGCAGCGTAGATACAGGGGATAATCAGCCCCAGCATTTT; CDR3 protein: CASSVDTGDNQPQHF
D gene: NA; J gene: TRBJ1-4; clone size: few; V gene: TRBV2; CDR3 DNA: TGTGCCAGCAGATCCAGGGGCGAGACTAATGAAAAACTGTTTTTT; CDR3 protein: CASRSRGETNEKLFF
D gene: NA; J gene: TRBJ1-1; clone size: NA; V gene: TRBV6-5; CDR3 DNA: TGTGCCAGCAGTCCCGGACAGTTTAAGTTGACTGAAGCTTTCTTT; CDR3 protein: CASSPGQFKLTEAFF
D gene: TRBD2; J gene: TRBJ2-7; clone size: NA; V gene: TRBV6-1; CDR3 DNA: TGTGCCAGCAATTTTATAGCGGGAGGTGCCGAGCAGTACTTC; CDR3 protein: CASNFIAGGAEQYF
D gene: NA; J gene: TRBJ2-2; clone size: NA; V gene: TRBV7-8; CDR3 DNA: TGCGCCAGCAGCTGGGGACTGAGATTTTCCGGGGAGCTGTTTTTT; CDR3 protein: CASSWGLRFSGELFF
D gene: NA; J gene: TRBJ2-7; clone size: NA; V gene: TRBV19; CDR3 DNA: TGTGCCAGTAGTATCAGGGTGAACCACGAGCAGTACTTC; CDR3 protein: CASSIRVNHEQYF
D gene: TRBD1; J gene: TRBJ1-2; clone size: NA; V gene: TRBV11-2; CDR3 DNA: TGTGCCAGCAGCCGAAGGACAGGGGGCGGCTATGGCTACACCTTC; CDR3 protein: CASSRRTGGGYGYTF